The T cell receptor beta chain under discussion was sequenced for a study of blood T cell repertoires in COVID-19. Across the whole study: The United States, Italy and Spain supplied acute and convalescent COVID-19 samples. PBMCs, B-cell-depleted T cells, or T cells provided the cDNA or gDNA that made up the material.

In the original workflow: By means of reference gene primer amplification, nucleated cell counts were estimated. The repertoire was sequenced with immunoSEQ multiplex PCR; TCRdb's copy has only in-frame clones and lacks some. V and J calls and clone size are given by that table; D and trimming were obtained from the DNA. Of about 160,000 clones listed, over 80% were seen once; the top ten hold about 4.5%. CDR1 is MDHEN and CDR2 is SYDVKM in the germline V gene. The CDR3 consists of 13 residues. With V trimmed by 3 bases and J by 2 bases, 0 bases remained unmatched. The V and J genes are TRBV28 and TRBJ1-2, with TRBD1 identical over 7 bases. What was sequenced was peripheral blood. The origin of this receptor is a woman aged 45-65 years with acute or convalescent COVID-19. CDR3 sequence: CASSLGQNYGYTF. CDR3 coding DNA: TGTGCCAGCAGTTTGGGACAGAACTATGGCTACACCTTC.